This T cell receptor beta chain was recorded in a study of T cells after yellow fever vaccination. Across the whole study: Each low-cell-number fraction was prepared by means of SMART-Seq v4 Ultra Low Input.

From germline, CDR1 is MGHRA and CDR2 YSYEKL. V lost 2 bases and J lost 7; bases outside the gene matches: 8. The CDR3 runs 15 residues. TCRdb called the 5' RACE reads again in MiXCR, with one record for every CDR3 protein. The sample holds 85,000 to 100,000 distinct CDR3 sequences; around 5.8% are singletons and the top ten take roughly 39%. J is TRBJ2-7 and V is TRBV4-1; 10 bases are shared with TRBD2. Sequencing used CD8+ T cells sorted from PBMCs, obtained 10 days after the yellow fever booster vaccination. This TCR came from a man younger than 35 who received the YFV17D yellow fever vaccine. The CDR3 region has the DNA TGCGCCAGCAGCCAACAGAGCGGGGGGGCGCGGGAGCAGTACTTC. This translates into CASSQQSGGAREQYF.